This passage covers 11 T cell receptor beta chains from one sample sequenced in a study of T cell responses to AZD1222 COVID-19 vaccine. Libraries were prepared by immunoSEQ multiplex PCR; TCRdb keeps only in-frame clonotypes and omits some of them. The table lists some 150,000 clones, about nine tenths of them singletons, with 4.3% in the top ten. The sequencing here drew on peripheral blood, taken 28 days after the second dose of the MenACWY control vaccine. Every receptor here comes from an adult who received the MenACWY meningococcal vaccine as a control.

The V gene is TRBV10-3, the J gene TRBJ1-1; D call uncertain. Trimming shortened V by 4 bases and J by 0 bases, and 9 bases separated the two germline ends. The V gene's germline CDR1 is ENHRY and CDR2 SYGVKD. CDR3 length equals 14 residues. CDR3 nucleotides: TGTGCCATCAGTGGTGGCAGGTTGAACACTGAAGCTTTCTTT. This encodes CAISGGRLNTEAFF.

This chain uses TRBV7-8 with TRBJ2-4; 7 nucleotides agree with TRBD1. V was clipped by 9 bases and J by 0 bases; unmatched bases: 8. The length of the CDR3 is 15 residues. The germline CDR1 and CDR2 sequences are SGHVS and FQNEAQ. CDR3 protein: CASSGQDLAKNIQYF. The CDR3, as DNA: TGTGCCAGTTCAGGACAGGATTTAGCCAAAAACATTCAGTACTTC.

The rearrangement uses TRBV20-1 and TRBJ1-1; 9 nucleotides agree with TRBD1. V was pared by 5 bases and J by 10 bases, with 5 bases of the junction left unmatched. Germline CDR1 reads DFQATT; CDR2 reads SNEGSKA (reference sequence). The CDR3 totals 11 residues. CDR3 sequence (DNA): TGCAGTGCTGTGGACAGGGGTGGAGCTTTCTTT. Translated, it gives CSAVDRGGAFF.

The V gene is TRBV18, the J gene TRBJ2-7, with 10 bases that match TRBD1. The CDR3 sequence is 18 residues long. Germline-derived CDR1 and CDR2 are KGHSH and LQKENI. The V segment lost 5 bases and the J segment 4 bases; nucleotides outside the gene matches: 17. CDR3 residues: CASSETLPGGTGVYEQYF. CDR3 nucleotide sequence: TGTGCCAGCTCAGAAACCTTGCCTGGAGGGACAGGGGTTTACGAGCAGTACTTC.

The chain links TRBV28 to TRBJ2-3; D unresolved. Per the germline V gene, CDR1 is MDHEN and CDR2 is SYDVKM. The CDR3 has 12 amino acids. V was cut by 6 bases and J by 4 bases, with 8 bases left in between. CDR3 nucleotide sequence: TGTGCCAGCAGCCTCGCCCCAGATACGCAGTATTTT. It encodes CASSLAPDTQYF. The whole variable domain, filled in from reference TRBV28 and TRBJ2-3, reads DVKVTQSSRYLVKRTGEKVFLECVQDMDHENMFWYRQDPGLGLRLIYFSYDVKMKEKGDIPEGYSVSREKKERFSLILESASTNQTSMYLCASSLAPDTQYFGPGTRLTVL.

V is TRBV9 and J is TRBJ2-2, with TRBD1 identical over 7 bases. Germline V gene sequence: CDR1 SGDLS, CDR2 YYNGEE. This CDR3 comprises 16 residues. Trimming cost V 4 bases and J 2 bases; bases outside gene matches: 8. DNA of the CDR3: TGTGCCAGCAGCATTGGGACAGATCCCAACACCGGGGAGCTGTTTTTT. It is translated as CASSIGTDPNTGELFF.

About this clone itself: Other DNA sequences of this sample code for an identical CDR3. J is TRBJ2-7 and V is TRBV27; D uncertain. The CDR3 length is 14 residues. The germline V gene has CDR1 MNHEY and CDR2 SMNVEV (reference sequence). V was clipped by 3 bases and J by 2 bases, with 11 bases between them. The CDR3 coding sequence is TGTGCCAGCAGTTTGAGTAGAGGCCCCTACGAGCAGTACTTC. This translates into CASSLSRGPYEQYF.

The chain links TRBV10-2 to TRBJ2-7; D is undetermined. The CDR3 sequence is 12 residues long. Germline lookup yields CDR1 WSHSY and CDR2 SAAADI. V was trimmed by 3 bases and J by 3 bases, leaving 6 bases between them. The CDR3 loop is CASSEIIYEQYF. The CDR3 DNA sequence: TGCGCCAGCAGTGAAATAATCTACGAGCAGTACTTC.

The chain recombines TRBV6-5 with TRBJ1-5, with D perhaps TRBD1 (5 bases). From germline, CDR1 is MNHEY and CDR2 SVGAGI. V was trimmed by 3 bases and J by 1 base, leaving 13 bases between them. The CDR3 length is 16 residues. CDR3 nucleotide sequence: TGTGCCAGCAGTTATAGCCCCCGGGGGAGCAATCAGCCCCAGCATTTT. It is translated as CASSYSPRGSNQPQHF.

The rearrangement joins TRBV4-1 to TRBJ2-7, with 7 bases lining up with TRBD2. Germline V lookup: CDR1 MGHRA, CDR2 YSYEKL. After removal of 0 bases from V and 6 bases from J, the junction contained 11 bases not matched to a gene. The CDR3 has 16 residues. The CDR3 coding sequence is TGCGCCAGCAGCCAAGACCTGGGACTATCCCTTGGCGAGCAGTACTTC. This translates into CASSQDLGLSLGEQYF.

The chain is built from TRBV19 and TRBJ2-7, with 12 bases aligning to TRBD1. V lost 5 bases to trimming and J lost 6 bases; unmatched junction nucleotides: 8. Per germline, CDR1 LNHDA and CDR2 SQIVND (reference sequence). CDR3 length equals 15 residues. As DNA, the CDR3 is TGTGCCAGTAGTTTAGGGGACAGGGGGCTCTCCGAGCAGTACTTC. It encodes CASSLGDRGLSEQYF.